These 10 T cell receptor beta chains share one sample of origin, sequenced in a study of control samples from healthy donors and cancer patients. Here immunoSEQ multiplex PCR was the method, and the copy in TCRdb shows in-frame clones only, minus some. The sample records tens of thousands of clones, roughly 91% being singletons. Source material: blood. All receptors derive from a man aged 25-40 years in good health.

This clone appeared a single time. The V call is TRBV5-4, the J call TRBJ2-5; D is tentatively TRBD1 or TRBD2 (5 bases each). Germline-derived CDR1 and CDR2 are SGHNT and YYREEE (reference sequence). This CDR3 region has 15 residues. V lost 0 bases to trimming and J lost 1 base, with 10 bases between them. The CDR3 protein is CASSLAGRSQETQYF. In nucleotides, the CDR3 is TGTGCCAGCAGCTTGGCGGGACGTAGCCAAGAGACCCAGTACTTC.

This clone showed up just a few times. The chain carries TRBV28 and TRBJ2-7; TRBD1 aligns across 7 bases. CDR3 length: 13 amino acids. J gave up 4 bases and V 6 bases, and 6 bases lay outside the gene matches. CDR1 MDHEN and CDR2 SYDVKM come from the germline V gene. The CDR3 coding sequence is TGTGCCAGCAGCCTGCTACAGGGGTACGAGCAGTACTTC. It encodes CASSLLQGYEQYF.

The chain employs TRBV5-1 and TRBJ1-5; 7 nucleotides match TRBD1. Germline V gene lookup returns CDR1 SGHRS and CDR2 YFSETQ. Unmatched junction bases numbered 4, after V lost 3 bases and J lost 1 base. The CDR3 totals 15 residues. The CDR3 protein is CASSSDRPSNQPQHF. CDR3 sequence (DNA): TGCGCCAGCAGCTCGGACAGGCCCAGCAATCAGCCCCAGCATTTT.

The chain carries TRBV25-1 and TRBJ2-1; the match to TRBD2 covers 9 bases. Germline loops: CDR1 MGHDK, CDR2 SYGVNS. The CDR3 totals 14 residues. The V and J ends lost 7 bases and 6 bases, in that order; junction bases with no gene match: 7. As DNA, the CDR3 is TGTGCCAGCATTCCTCTAGCGGGAAGCAATGAGCAGTTCTTC. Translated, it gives CASIPLAGSNEQFF.

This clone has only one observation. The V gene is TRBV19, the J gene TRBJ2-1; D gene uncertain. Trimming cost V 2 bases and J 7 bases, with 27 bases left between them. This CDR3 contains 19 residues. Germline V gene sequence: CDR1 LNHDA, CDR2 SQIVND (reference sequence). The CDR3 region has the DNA TGTGCCAGTAGTATAATGGCCCCTGGAAAGCCTGGGGTTTGGAATGAGCAGTTCTTC. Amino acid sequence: CASSIMAPGKPGVWNEQFF.

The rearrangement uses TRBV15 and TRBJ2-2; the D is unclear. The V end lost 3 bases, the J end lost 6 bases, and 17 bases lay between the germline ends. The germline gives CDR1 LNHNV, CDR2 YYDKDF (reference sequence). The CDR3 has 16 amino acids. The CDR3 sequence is CATSSPELGIPGELFF. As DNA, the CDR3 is TGTGCCACCAGCAGTCCCGAGCTAGGTATCCCCGGGGAGCTGTTTTTT.

The CDR3, as DNA: TGTGCCACCAGCAGAAGCGGGTACACAGATACGCAGTATTTT. Its translation is CATSRSGYTDTQYF. The V and J genes are TRBV15 and TRBJ2-3; D possibly corresponds to TRBD2 (6 bases). The ends were cut back, 2 bases at V and 2 bases at J, with 8 bases in the middle. The CDR3 sequence is 14 residues long. Germline loops: CDR1 LNHNV, CDR2 YYDKDF (reference sequence).

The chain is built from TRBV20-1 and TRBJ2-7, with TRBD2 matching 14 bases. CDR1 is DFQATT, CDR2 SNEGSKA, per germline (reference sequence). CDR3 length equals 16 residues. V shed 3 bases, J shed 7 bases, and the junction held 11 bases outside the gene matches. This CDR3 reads CSASETSGRAPGEQYF. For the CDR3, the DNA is TGCAGTGCTAGTGAGACTAGCGGGAGGGCCCCGGGGGAGCAGTACTTC.

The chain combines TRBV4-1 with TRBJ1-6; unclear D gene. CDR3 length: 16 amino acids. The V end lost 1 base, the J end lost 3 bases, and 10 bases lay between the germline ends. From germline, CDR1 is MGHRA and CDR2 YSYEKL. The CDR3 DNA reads TGCGCCAGCAGCCAAGGGGGTGTCGTCTATAATTCACCCCTCCACTTT. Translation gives CASSQGGVVYNSPLHF.

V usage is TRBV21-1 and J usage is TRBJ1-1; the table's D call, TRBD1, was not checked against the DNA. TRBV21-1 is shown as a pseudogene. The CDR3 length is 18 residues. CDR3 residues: CASSKAPLGRGRGTEAFF. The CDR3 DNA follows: TGTGCCAGCAGCAAAGCGCCCCTGGGCAGGGGGCGCGGAACTGAAGCTTTCTTT.